Following are 2 T cell receptor beta chains from one sample sequenced in a study of tumor-infiltrating lymphocytes in oesophageal squamous cell carcinoma. TCRdb reprocessed the PCR reads via MiXCR and lists one record per CDR3 protein. The table includes approximately 20,000 distinct CDR3 sequences, roughly 40% detected once. What was sequenced was esophageal tumor tissue. The receptors shown here come from a male donor with esophageal squamous cell carcinoma.

The rearrangement uses TRBV11-2 and TRBJ2-1, with TRBD1 as a possible D gene (5 bases). V was shortened by 1 base and J by 5 bases, with 12 bases between the two germline ends. The length of the CDR3 is 15 residues. CDR1 and CDR2 (germline): SGHAT, FQNNGV. The CDR3 loop reads CASSLGQGLNNEQFF. The CDR3 nucleotides are TGTGCCAGCAGCTTAGGTCAGGGTCTGAACAATGAGCAGTTCTTC.

This clonotype showed up just once. V usage is TRBV6-6 and J usage is TRBJ2-5, with 7 bases identical to TRBD1. The DNA matches TRBJ2-6 better at its end, which makes the J call doubtful. The CDR3 is 21 amino acids. Germline CDR1 MNHNY, CDR2 SVGAGI (reference sequence). CDR3 coding DNA: TGTGCCAGCAGTTACGTAATGTGGGACAGACCGATCAACTCTGGGGCCAACGTCCTGACTTTC. It specifies CASSYVMWDRPINSGANVLTF.